This TCR beta chain was documented in a study of graft-versus-host responses after intestinal transplantation. As for the study in general: Every recipient underwent anti-thymocyte globulin induction, then tacrolimus and steroids for roughly three years.

Clones were sequenced by immunoSEQ multiplex PCR, and TCRdb holds only the in-frame ones, with some missing. This sample has around 97,000 clones, with about nine tenths found just once. About this clone: Its antigen is unknown.

CDR1 and CDR2 from the germline V gene are MGHRA and YSYEKL. V gave up 1 base and J gave up 3 bases, with 9 bases separating them. This CDR3 region has 14 residues. Material: unstimulated CD4+ T cells sorted from spleen or lymph node cells, obtained before transplant. This clonotype was obtained from a human donor who was the organ donor for an intestinal transplant. The genes are TRBV4-1 and TRBJ2-5, with D perhaps matching TRBD1 (5 bases). The DNA for the CDR3 is TGCGCCAGCAGCCAAGTAGGGGCCAAAGAGACCCAGTACTTC. Protein product: CASSQVGAKETQYF.